This TCR beta chain was captured by sequencing in a study of response to subunit inactivated influenza vaccine. TCRdb reprocessed the RT-PCR reads with MiXCR, giving one entry per CDR3 protein. The sample holds about 700,000 distinct CDR3 sequences, 14% seen once. A remark on this clonotype: Its specificity is not known.

Overall study results and limits: Authors suggested each seasonal flu vaccination may recruit only limited numbers of new T cells.

This clonotype originated in a man between 50 and 59 years old who received an inactivated influenza vaccine. The sequenced sample was PBMCs from blood, obtained approximately 15 days before vaccination.

The CDR3 DNA follows: TGCGCCAGCAGCCCCGATGGAGGAAAACTGTTTTTT. Protein product: CASSPDGGKLFF. The J gene is TRBJ1-4, the V gene TRBV4-3; D remains ambiguous. V was trimmed by 4 bases and J by 10 bases, leaving 10 bases between them. Looked up from germline, CDR1 is LGHNA and CDR2 is YSLEER. The CDR3 runs to 12 residues.